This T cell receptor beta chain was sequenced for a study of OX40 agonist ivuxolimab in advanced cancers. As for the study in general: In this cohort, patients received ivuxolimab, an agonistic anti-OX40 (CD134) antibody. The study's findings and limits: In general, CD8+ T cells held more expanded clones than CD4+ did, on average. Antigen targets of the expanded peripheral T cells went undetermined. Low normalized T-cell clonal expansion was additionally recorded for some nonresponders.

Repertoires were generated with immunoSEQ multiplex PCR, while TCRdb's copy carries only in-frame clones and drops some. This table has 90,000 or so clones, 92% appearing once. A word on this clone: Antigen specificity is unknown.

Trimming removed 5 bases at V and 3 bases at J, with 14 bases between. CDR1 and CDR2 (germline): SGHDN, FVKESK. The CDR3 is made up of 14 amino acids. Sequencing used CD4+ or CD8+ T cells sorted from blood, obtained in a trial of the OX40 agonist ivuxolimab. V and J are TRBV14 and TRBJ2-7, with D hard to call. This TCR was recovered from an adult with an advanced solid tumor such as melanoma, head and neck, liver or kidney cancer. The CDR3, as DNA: TGTGCCAGCAGCTACGGCAGGAGAAACTACGAGCAGTACTTC. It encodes CASSYGRRNYEQYF. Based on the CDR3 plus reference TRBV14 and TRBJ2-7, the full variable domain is EAGVTQFPSHSVIEKGQTVTLRCDPISGHDNLYWYRRVMGKEIKFLLHFVKESKQDESGMPNNRFLAERTGGTYSTLKVQPAELEDSGVYFCASSYGRRNYEQYFGPGTRLTVT.